This TCR beta chain was captured by sequencing in a study of blood T cell repertoires in COVID-19. Clones were sequenced by immunoSEQ multiplex PCR, and TCRdb holds only the in-frame ones, with some missing. This sample carries around 230,000 clones, 88% of them seen once, and the ten largest clones take 2% to 2.5%. The V and J ends lost 3 bases and 3 bases respectively, with 11 bases between them. The CDR3 runs 14 residues. CDR1 and CDR2 (germline): KGHSH, LQKENI. This clonotype was sampled from a woman between 40 and 55 years old with acute COVID-19. The chain links TRBV18 to TRBJ1-1, with unresolved D. The source material was PBMCs or T cells enriched from blood (not recorded which). CDR3 coding DNA: TGTGCCAGCTCACCTCTACTAGCGGACACTGAAGCTTTCTTT. Translating it yields CASSPLLADTEAFF.